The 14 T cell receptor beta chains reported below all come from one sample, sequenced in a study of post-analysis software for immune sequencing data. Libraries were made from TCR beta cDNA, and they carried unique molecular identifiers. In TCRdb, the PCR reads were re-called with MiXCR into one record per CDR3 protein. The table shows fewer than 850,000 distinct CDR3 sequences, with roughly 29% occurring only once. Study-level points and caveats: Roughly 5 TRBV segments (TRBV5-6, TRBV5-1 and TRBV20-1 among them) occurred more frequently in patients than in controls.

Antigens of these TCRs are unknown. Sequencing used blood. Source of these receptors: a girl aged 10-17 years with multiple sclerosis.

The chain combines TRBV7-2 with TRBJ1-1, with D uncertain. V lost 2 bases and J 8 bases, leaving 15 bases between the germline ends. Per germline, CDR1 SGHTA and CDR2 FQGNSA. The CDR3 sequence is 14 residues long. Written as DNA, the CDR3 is TGTGCCAGCAGCTTATCTTCCGGACTGGAGGAAGCTTTCTTT. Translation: CASSLSSGLEEAFF.

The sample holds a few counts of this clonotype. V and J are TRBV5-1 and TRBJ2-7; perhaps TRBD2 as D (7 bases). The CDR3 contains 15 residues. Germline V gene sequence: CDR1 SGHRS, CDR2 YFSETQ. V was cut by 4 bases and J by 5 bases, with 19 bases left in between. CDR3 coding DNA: TGCGCCAGCAGCCCGGGGGGCAGGGGTTGGGACGAGCAGTACTTC. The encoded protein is CASSPGGRGWDEQYF.

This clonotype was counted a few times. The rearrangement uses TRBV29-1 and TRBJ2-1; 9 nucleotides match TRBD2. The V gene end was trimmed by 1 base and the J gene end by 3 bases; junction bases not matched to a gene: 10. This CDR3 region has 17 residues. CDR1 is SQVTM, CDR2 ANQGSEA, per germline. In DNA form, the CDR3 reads TGCAGCGTTGAAGGTGTAGTAGGGACTAGCTTCTACAATGAGCAGTTCTTC. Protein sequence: CSVEGVVGTSFYNEQFF.

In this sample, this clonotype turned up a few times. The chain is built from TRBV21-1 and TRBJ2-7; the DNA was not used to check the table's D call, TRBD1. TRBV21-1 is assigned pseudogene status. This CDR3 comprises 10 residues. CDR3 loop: CATPGSSQYF. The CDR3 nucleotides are TGTGCCACCCCCGGGAGTTCTCAGTACTTC.

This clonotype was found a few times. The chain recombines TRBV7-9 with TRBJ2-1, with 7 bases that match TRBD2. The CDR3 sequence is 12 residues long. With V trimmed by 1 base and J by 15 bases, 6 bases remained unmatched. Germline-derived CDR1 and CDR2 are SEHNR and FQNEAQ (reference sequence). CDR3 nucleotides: TGTGCCAGCAGCTTAGAGGGACTAAGGCTGTTCTTC. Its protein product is CASSLEGLRLFF.

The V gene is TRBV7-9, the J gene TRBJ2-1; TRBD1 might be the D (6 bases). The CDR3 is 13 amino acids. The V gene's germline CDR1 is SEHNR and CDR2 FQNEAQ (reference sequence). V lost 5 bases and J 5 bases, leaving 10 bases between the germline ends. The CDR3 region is CASSPDRNNEQFF. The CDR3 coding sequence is TGTGCCAGCAGCCCGGACAGAAACAATGAGCAGTTCTTC.

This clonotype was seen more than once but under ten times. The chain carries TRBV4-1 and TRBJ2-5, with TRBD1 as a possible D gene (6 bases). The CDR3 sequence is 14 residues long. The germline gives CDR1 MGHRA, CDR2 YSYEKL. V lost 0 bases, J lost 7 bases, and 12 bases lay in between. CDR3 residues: CASSQEQGGGTQYF. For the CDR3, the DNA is TGCGCCAGCAGCCAAGAACAGGGTGGAGGGACCCAGTACTTC.

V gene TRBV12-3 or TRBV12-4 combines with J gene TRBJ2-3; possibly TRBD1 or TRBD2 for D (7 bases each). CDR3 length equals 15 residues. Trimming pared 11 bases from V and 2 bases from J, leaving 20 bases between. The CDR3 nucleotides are TGTGCCCCCCTCCCGGCAGGGGGGGACACAGATACGCAGTATTTT. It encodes CAPLPAGGDTDTQYF.

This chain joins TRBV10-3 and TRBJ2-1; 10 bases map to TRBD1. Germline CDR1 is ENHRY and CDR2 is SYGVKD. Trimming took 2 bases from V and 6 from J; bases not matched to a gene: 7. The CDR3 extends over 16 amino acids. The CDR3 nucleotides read TGTGCCATCAGTGAGGTGGGGGACAGGGGCCGCAATGAGCAGTTCTTC. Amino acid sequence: CAISEVGDRGRNEQFF.

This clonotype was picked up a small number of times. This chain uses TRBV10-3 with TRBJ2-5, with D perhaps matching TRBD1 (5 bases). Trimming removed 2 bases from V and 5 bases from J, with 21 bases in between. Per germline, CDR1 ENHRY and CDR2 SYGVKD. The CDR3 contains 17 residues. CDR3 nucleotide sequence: TGTGCCATCAGTGAGGTCCGCGAGGTCCTTAGGGGTGAGACCCAGTACTTC. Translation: CAISEVREVLRGETQYF.

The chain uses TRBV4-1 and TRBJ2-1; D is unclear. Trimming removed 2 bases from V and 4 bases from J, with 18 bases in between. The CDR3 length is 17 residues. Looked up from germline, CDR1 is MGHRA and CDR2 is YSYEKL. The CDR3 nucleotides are TGCGCCAGCAGCCAACCGTTTGGAGACTCGTGGTACAATGAGCAGTTCTTC. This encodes CASSQPFGDSWYNEQFF.

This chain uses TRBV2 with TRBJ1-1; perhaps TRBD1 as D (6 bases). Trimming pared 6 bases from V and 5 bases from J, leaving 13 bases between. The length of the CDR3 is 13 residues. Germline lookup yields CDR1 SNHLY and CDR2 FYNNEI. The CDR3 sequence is CASSLPQGTEAFF. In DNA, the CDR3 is TGTGCCAGCAGCCTTCCTCAGGGGACTGAAGCTTTCTTT. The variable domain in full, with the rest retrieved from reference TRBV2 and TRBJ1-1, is EPEVTQTPSHQVTQMGQEVILRCVPISNHLYFYWYRQILGQKVEFLVSFYNNEISEKSEIFDDQFSVERPDGSNFTLKIRSTKLEDSAMYFCASSLPQGTEAFFGQGTRLTVV.

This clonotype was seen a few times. CDR3 loop: CASSLAGADNGYTF. CDR3 coding DNA: TGTGCCAGCAGTTTAGCGGGGGCTGATAATGGCTACACCTTC. This chain links TRBV12-3 or TRBV12-4 with TRBJ1-2; TRBD1 might be the D (6 bases). CDR3 size: 14 residues. The V and J ends lost 0 bases and 6 bases respectively, with 11 bases between them.

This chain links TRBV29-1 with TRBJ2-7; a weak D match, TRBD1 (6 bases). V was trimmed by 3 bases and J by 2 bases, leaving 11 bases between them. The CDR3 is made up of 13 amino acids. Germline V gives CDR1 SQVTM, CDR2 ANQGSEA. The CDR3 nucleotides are TGCAGCGTTGAGGGGGACACCCCCTACGAGCAGTACTTC. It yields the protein CSVEGDTPYEQYF.